This paragraph reports one T cell receptor beta chain. The data derive from a study of radiation and T cells in renal cell carcinoma. Trimming cost V 5 bases and J 5 bases; bases outside gene matches: 7. CDR1 is SGHTA and CDR2 is FQGNSA in the germline V gene. This CDR3 has 14 amino acids. The method was immunoSEQ multiplex PCR; TCRdb's version includes in-frame clones alone and lacks a portion of them. Among 150,000 to 190,000 clones listed, around 90% were seen once. Time point in this sample: blood 2 weeks post-SBRT. Treatment specified: 15 Gy SBRT to primary tumor, nephrectomy 4 weeks later. The tumor was a clear cell renal cell carcinoma.

The sequence derives from a woman aged 50 to 65 with renal cell carcinoma. The sequencing here drew on blood, taken from a patient whose treatment included radiotherapy and nephrectomy. The J gene is TRBJ2-7, the V gene TRBV7-2; TRBD1 aligns across 9 bases. The CDR3 region is CASSPGTGSHEQYF. The CDR3 coding sequence is TGTGCCAGCAGCCCCGGGACAGGGTCCCACGAGCAGTACTTC.